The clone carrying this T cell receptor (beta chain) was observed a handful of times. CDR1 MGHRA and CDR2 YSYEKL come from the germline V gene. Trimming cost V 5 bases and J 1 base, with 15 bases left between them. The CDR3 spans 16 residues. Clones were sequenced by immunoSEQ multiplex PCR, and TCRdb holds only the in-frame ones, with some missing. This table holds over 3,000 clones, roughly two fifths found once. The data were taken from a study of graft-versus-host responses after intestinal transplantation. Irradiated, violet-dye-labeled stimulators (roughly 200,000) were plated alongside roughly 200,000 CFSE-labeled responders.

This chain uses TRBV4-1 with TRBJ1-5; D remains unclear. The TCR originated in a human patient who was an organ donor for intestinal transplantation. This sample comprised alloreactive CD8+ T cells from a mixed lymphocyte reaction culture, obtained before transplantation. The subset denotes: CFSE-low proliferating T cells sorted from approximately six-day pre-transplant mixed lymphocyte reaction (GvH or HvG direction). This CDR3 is CASSDNRGGSNQPQHF. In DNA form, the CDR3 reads TGCGCCAGCAGCGATAACAGAGGAGGGAGCAATCAGCCCCAGCATTTT.